These T cell receptor beta chains were read from a single sample in a study of CD8 T cells in ankylosing spondylitis. MiXCR, run by TCRdb on the 5' RACE reads, gives a single entry per CDR3 protein. This sample has 750,000 to 850,000 distinct CDR3 sequences, with approximately 12% found just once. The sequencing sample was made of blood, either unsorted or a sorted T cell fraction (not recorded which). These TCRs come from a male donor with ankylosing spondylitis. The CDR3 runs from the conserved cysteine through the conserved F or W. A D gene is named only where the DNA matches it firmly. The size entry is marked missing in some rows and otherwise reads once, few, many or a size class.

CDR3,DNA,D,V,size,J
CSVVRTSTQYF,TGCAGTGTTGTGAGGACTAGCACGCAGTATTTT,TRBD2,TRBV20-1,.,TRBJ2-3
CASSREPSGFTEAFF,TGTGCCAGCAGCCGGGAACCCTCGGGTTTCACTGAAGCTTTCTTT,.,TRBV7-9,many,TRBJ1-1
CASSLAGTGVGYGYTF,TGTGCCAGCAGCTTGGCCGGGACTGGGGTTGGATATGGCTACACCTTC,.,TRBV5-5,few,TRBJ1-2
CASSISSGTIYNEQFF,TGCGCCAGCAGCATCTCTAGCGGGACTATCTACAATGAGCAGTTCTTC,TRBD2,TRBV5-1,many,TRBJ2-1
CASSFAGGWGETQYF,TGTGCCAGCAGTTTTGCGGGGGGCTGGGGGGAGACCCAGTACTTC,TRBD2,TRBV28,few,TRBJ2-5
CASSLRSRAGGGEQYF,TGCGCCAGCAGCTTGAGGAGTCGGGCGGGAGGAGGAGAGCAGTACTTC,TRBD2,TRBV5-1,few,TRBJ2-7
CASSLNQAGGYTF,TGTGCCAGCAGTTTAAACCAGGCCGGGGGCTACACCTTC,.,TRBV28,.,TRBJ1-2
CASSTRQGREGYTF,TGTGCCAGCAGTACTCGACAGGGACGTGAAGGCTACACCTTC,TRBD1,TRBV25-1,.,TRBJ1-2
CASSFGRTGNTIYF,TGTGCCAGCAGCTTCGGGCGAACTGGAAACACCATATATTTT,.,TRBV7-2,many,TRBJ1-3
CSAGHSNQPQHF,TGCAGTGCTGGGCATAGCAATCAGCCCCAGCATTTT,.,TRBV20-1,many,TRBJ1-5
CATSRNSDTGELFF,TGTGCCACCAGCAGAAACTCGGACACCGGGGAGCTGTTTTTT,.,TRBV15,many,TRBJ2-2
CSERLSSYNEQFF,TGCAGTGAGCGGTTGAGCTCCTACAATGAGCAGTTCTTC,.,TRBV20-1,few,TRBJ2-1
CASSLVPPGLAGRYEQYF,TGTGCCAGCAGCTTAGTACCCCCGGGACTAGCGGGACGTTACGAGCAGTACTTC,TRBD2,TRBV7-8,.,TRBJ2-7
CAIRAEGEQFF,TGTGCCATCAGGGCGGAGGGTGAGCAGTTCTTC,.,TRBV10-3,.,TRBJ2-1
CASSRDVYEQYF,TGTGCCAGCTCACGGGACGTCTACGAGCAGTACTTC,.,TRBV18,few,TRBJ2-7
CASSFLPGGNGYTF,TGTGCCAGCAGTTTTTTGCCGGGGGGAAATGGCTACACCTTC,.,TRBV12-3/TRBV12-4,few,TRBJ1-2
CSVGQGVRETQYF,TGCAGCGTTGGGCAGGGGGTTCGAGAGACCCAGTACTTC,TRBD1,TRBV29-1,many,TRBJ2-5
CASSSDGSLHF,TGTGCCAGCAGCTCCGACGGCTCCCTCCACTTT,.,TRBV6-5,few,TRBJ1-6
CAIRDREDNEQFF,TGTGCCATCAGGGACAGGGAGGACAATGAGCAGTTCTTC,TRBD1,TRBV10-3,.,TRBJ2-1
CSVALGYGYTF,TGCAGCGTTGCCCTGGGGTATGGCTACACCTTC,.,TRBV29-1,many,TRBJ1-2
CASSQSTEAFF,TGTGCCAGCAGCCAGAGCACTGAAGCTTTCTTT,.,TRBV3-1,many,TRBJ1-1
CSARDARNVETQYF,TGCAGTGCTAGAGATGCCAGGAACGTGGAGACCCAGTACTTC,.,TRBV20-1,few,TRBJ2-5
CAYGTGLGELFF,TGTGCCTACGGGACAGGACTCGGGGAGCTGTTTTTT,TRBD1,TRBV10-3,.,TRBJ2-2
CACSVSGLAEQYF,TGTGCCTGCTCCGTTTCGGGACTCGCCGAGCAGTACTTC,.,TRBV30,few,TRBJ2-7
CASSPLTAFTDTQYF,TGTGCCAGCAGCCCCCTAACCGCTTTCACAGATACGCAGTATTTT,.,TRBV7-9,many,TRBJ2-3
CSAKTDDEKLFF,TGCAGTGCGAAGACAGATGATGAAAAACTGTTTTTT,.,TRBV20-1,many,TRBJ1-4
CASSLGITSTDTQYF,TGTGCCAGCAGTTTAGGGATAACCAGCACAGATACGCAGTATTTT,.,TRBV27,.,TRBJ2-3
CASSAGLVLGETQYF,TGTGCCAGCAGCGCCGGACTAGTTTTGGGAGAGACCCAGTACTTC,TRBD2,TRBV9,.,TRBJ2-5
CSARDFRESSYNEQFF,TGCAGTGCTAGAGACTTCCGGGAATCCTCCTACAATGAGCAGTTCTTC,.,TRBV20-1,few,TRBJ2-1
CSVATYGNVLTF,TGCAGCGTTGCTACATATGGCAACGTCCTGACTTTC,.,TRBV29-1,few,TRBJ2-6
CSVLRGDYGYTF,TGCAGCGTTCTAAGGGGGGACTATGGCTACACCTTC,.,TRBV29-1,.,TRBJ1-2
CSVEDPSPLGYNEQFF,TGCAGCGTTGAAGATCCCAGTCCATTGGGCTACAATGAGCAGTTCTTC,.,TRBV29-1,many,TRBJ2-1
CARSLGTGPKQPQHF,TGTGCCAGAAGCTTGGGAACAGGGCCCAAACAGCCCCAGCATTTT,.,TRBV5-3,.,TRBJ1-5
CASSRDNVYNEQFF,TGCGCCAGCAGCCGGGACAACGTCTACAATGAGCAGTTCTTC,.,TRBV5-1,once,TRBJ2-1
CASSRDAWRGTEAFF,TGTGCCAGCTCACGCGACGCCTGGAGGGGGACTGAAGCTTTCTTT,.,TRBV18,.,TRBJ1-1
CSARDPSLAGADTQYF,TGCAGTGCTAGAGATCCAAGTCTAGCGGGGGCGGATACGCAGTATTTT,TRBD2,TRBV20-1,many,TRBJ2-3
CASSFWTGSREKLFF,TGTGCCAGCAGCTTCTGGACAGGGTCGAGGGAAAAACTGTTTTTT,TRBD1,TRBV7-9,.,TRBJ1-4
CASRPQFTSETQYF,TGTGCCAGTAGGCCCCAATTTACGTCGGAGACCCAGTACTTC,.,TRBV19,once,TRBJ2-5
CASSLKIDTSYNEQFF,TGTGCCAGCAGCTTGAAAATCGACACCTCCTACAATGAGCAGTTCTTC,.,TRBV5-6,.,TRBJ2-1